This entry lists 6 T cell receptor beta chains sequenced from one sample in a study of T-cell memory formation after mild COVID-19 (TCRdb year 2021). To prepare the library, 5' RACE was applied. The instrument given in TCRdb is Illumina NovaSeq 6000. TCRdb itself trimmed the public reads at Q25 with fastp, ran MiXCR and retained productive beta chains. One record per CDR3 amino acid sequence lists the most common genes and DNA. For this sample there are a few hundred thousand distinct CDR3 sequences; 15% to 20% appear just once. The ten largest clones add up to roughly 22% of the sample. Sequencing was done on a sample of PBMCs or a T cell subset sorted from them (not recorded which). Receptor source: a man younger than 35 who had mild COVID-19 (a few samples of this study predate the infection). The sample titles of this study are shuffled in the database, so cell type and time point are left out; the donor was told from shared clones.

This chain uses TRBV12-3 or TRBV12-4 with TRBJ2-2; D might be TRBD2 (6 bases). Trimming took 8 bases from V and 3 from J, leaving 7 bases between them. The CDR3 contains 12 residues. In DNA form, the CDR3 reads TGTGCCAGCGGAGGGGACACCGGGGAGCTGTTTTTT. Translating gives CASGGDTGELFF.

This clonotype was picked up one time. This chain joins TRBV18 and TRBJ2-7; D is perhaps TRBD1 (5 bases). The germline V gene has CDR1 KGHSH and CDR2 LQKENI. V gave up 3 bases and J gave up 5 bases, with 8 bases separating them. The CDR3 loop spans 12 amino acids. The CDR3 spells CASSPQGHEQYV. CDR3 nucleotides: TGTGCCAGCTCACCCCAGGGCCACGAGCAGTACGTC.

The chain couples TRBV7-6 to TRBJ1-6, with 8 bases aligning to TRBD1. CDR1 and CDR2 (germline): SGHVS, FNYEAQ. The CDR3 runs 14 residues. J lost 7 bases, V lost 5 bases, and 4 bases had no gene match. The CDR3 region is CASSGQGGNSPLHF. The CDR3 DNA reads TGTGCCAGCAGCGGACAGGGAGGCAATTCACCCCTCCACTTT.

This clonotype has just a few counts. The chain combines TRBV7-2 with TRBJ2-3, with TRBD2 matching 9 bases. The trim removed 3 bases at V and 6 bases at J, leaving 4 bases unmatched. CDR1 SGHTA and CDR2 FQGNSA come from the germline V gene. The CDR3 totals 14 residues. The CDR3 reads CASSFSGGPDTQYF. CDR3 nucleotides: TGTGCCAGCAGCTTTAGCGGGGGCCCCGATACGCAGTATTTT.

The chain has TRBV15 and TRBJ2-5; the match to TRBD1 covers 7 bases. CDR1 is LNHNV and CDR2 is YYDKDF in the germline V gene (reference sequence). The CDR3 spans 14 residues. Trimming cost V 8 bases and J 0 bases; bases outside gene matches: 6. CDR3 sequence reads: CATGPGGYQETQYF. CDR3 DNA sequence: TGTGCCACCGGGCCAGGGGGATACCAAGAGACCCAGTACTTC.

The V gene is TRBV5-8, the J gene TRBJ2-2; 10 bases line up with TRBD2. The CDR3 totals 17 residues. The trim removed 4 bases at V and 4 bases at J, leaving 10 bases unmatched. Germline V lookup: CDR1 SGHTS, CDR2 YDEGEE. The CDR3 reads CASSASRTSGSTGELFF. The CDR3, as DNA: TGTGCCAGCAGCGCTTCCCGGACTAGCGGATCCACCGGGGAGCTGTTTTTT.